This passage covers 11 T cell receptor beta chains from one sample sequenced in a study of molecular identifiers for immune sequencing clone quantification. TCRdb re-derived calls from the PCR reads in MiXCR, one entry per CDR3 protein. The sample has 85,000 to 120,000 distinct CDR3 sequences, about 32% seen once; the top ten hold 9% to 10%. The sample comprised naive CD8+ T cells from blood, with Jurkat cell RNA spiked in. Regarding subset: FACS-sorted CD8+CD4-CCR7+CD45RA+ naive T cells. These receptors all stem from a human donor in good health. Some libraries in this study had Jurkat cell RNA spiked in.

The rearrangement uses TRBV4-1 and TRBJ1-1; a possible D gene is TRBD1 (5 bases). This CDR3 comprises 14 residues. The V end was cut by 4 bases, the J end by 2 bases, with 11 bases between. The germline V gene has CDR1 MGHRA and CDR2 YSYEKL. The CDR3 loop is CASSLQDTNTEAFF. CDR3 nucleotide sequence: TGCGCCAGCAGCCTCCAGGACACAAACACTGAAGCTTTCTTT.

This chain joins TRBV6-2 or TRBV6-3 and TRBJ2-7; tentatively, D is TRBD1 or TRBD2 (5 bases each). Germline V gives CDR1 MNHEY, CDR2 SVGEGT. This CDR3 has 15 amino acids. V lost 4 bases and J 5 bases, leaving 18 bases between the germline ends. The CDR3 DNA reads TGTGCCAGCAGTTCTCCGGGGCAAGAGGGCCACGAGCAGTACTTC. Translating it yields CASSSPGQEGHEQYF.

This clonotype has at least ten counts. The CDR3 DNA follows: TGTGCCAGCAGTGGTTTGGTCTACATTGTGGGGACTAGCGGGAGGGACTACGAGCAGTACTTC. This gives the protein CASSGLVYIVGTSGRDYEQYF. This chain connects TRBV28 to TRBJ2-7, with TRBD2 matching over 16 bases. The germline CDR1 and CDR2 sequences are MDHEN and SYDVKM. The CDR3 has 21 residues. Germline trimming cut 5 bases from V and 3 bases from J; bases unmatched to any gene: 19.

This clonotype was seen only a few times. J is TRBJ2-5 and V is TRBV7-2, with D unresolved. The CDR3 length is 15 residues. In germline, CDR1 is SGHTA, CDR2 FQGNSA. Trimming shortened V by 3 bases and J by 0 bases, and 11 bases separated the two germline ends. CDR3 bases: TGTGCCAGCAGCTTGGCAGGAATGTACCAAGAGACCCAGTACTTC. Translation gives CASSLAGMYQETQYF.

V and J are TRBV5-5 and TRBJ2-7; maybe TRBD2 (5 bases). From germline, CDR1 is SGHKS and CDR2 YYEKEE (reference sequence). V was clipped by 0 bases and J by 1 base, with 11 bases between them. The CDR3 is made up of 15 amino acids. The CDR3 region has the DNA TGTGCCAGCAGCTTGGGCTCTAGCCGATCCTACGAGCAGTACTTC. Translated, it gives CASSLGSSRSYEQYF. The whole variable domain, filled in from reference TRBV5-5 and TRBJ2-7, reads DAGVTQSPTHLIKTRGQQVTLRCSPISGHKSVSWYQQVLGQGPQFIFQYYEKEERGRGNFPDRFSARQFPNYSSELNVNALLLGDSALYLCASSLGSSRSYEQYFGPGTRLTVT.

V and J are TRBV5-6 and TRBJ2-1; D is possibly TRBD2 (5 bases). V lost 4 bases to trimming and J lost 16 bases, with 15 bases between them. Germline V gives CDR1 SGHDT, CDR2 YYEEEE. The CDR3 runs to 11 residues. The CDR3: CASSRGGKPFF. CDR3 bases: TGTGCCAGCAGCCGTGGAGGAAAACCCTTCTTC.

The V call is TRBV7-9, the J call TRBJ2-7; 9 nucleotides line up with TRBD1. The CDR3 sequence is 14 residues long. V was pared by 5 bases and J by 3 bases, with 5 bases of the junction left unmatched. Germline V gives CDR1 SEHNR, CDR2 FQNEAQ (reference sequence). The CDR3 is CASSVGQGYYEQYF. As DNA, the CDR3 is TGTGCCAGCAGCGTAGGACAGGGGTACTACGAGCAGTACTTC.

In its sample, this clonotype was seen a few times. The chain couples TRBV4-1 to TRBJ2-7, with D perhaps being TRBD1 or TRBD2 (5 bases each). V shed 2 bases and J shed 6 bases, with 14 bases lying between them. Germline loops: CDR1 MGHRA, CDR2 YSYEKL. CDR3 size: 14 residues. CDR3 nucleotides: TGCGCCAGCAGCCAATTGGTCGGGACCCCCGAGCAGTACTTC. Protein sequence: CASSQLVGTPEQYF.

Notes on this clonotype: A read error may explain this, as a much larger clone is one base away. V gene TRBV7-9 combines with J gene TRBJ2-3; 8 bases are shared with TRBD2. This CDR3 contains 15 residues. J was trimmed by 3 bases and V by 0 bases; bases with no gene match: 2. Germline-derived CDR1 and CDR2 are SEHNR and FQNEAQ (reference sequence). CDR3 nucleotide sequence: TGTGCCAGCAGCTTAGCTAGCGGGATAACAGATACGCAGTATTTT. It codes for CASSLASGITDTQYF.

The chain links TRBV3-1 to TRBJ2-7; D gene unclear. This CDR3 region has 13 residues. Trimming stripped 4 bases from V and 3 bases from J, with 10 bases between. Germline V gene sequence: CDR1 LGHDT, CDR2 YNNKEL (reference sequence). The CDR3, as DNA: TGTGCCAGCAGCCCTTTCATAGGCTACGAGCAGTACTTC. The encoded protein is CASSPFIGYEQYF.

For this clonotype: A much larger clonotype is one base distant, so this may be a read error. J is TRBJ2-4 and V is TRBV6-6; TRBD2 agrees at 14 bases. This CDR3 is built from 17 residues. The germline CDR1 and CDR2 sequences are MNHNY and SVGAGI (reference sequence). CDR3 sequence (DNA): TGTGCCAGCAGGCGAACAGGGACTAGCGGGAGTCACATCATTCGGTACTTC. It is translated as CASRRTGTSGSHIIRYF.